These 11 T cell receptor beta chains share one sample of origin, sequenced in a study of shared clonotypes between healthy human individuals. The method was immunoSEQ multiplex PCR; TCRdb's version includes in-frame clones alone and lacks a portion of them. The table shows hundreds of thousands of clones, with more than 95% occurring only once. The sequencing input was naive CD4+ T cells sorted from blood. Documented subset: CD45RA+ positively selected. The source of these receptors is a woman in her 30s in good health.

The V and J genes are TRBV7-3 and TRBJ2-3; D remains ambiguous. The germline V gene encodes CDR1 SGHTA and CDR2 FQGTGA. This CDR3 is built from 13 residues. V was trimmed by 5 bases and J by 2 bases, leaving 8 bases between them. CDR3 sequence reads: CASSPRTTDTQYF. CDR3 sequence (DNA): TGTGCCAGCAGCCCGCGCACCACAGATACGCAGTATTTT.

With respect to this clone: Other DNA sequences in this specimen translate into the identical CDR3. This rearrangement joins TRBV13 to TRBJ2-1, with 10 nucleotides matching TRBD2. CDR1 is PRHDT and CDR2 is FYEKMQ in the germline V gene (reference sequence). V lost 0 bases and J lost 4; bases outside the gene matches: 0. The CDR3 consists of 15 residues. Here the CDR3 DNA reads TGTGCCAGCAGCTTAGGACTAGCGGGGTACAATGAGCAGTTCTTC. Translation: CASSLGLAGYNEQFF.

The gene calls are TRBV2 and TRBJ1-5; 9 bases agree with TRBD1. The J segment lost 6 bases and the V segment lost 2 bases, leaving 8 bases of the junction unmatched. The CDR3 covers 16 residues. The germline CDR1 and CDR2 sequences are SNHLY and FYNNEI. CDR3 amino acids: CASSEFGQGYSQPQHF. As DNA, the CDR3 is TGTGCCAGCAGTGAATTTGGACAGGGGTATAGTCAGCCCCAGCATTTT. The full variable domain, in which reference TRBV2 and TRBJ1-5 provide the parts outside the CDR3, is EPEVTQTPSHQVTQMGQEVILRCVPISNHLYFYWYRQILGQKVEFLVSFYNNEISEKSEIFDDQFSVERPDGSNFTLKIRSTKLEDSAMYFCASSEFGQGYSQPQHFGDGTRLSIL.

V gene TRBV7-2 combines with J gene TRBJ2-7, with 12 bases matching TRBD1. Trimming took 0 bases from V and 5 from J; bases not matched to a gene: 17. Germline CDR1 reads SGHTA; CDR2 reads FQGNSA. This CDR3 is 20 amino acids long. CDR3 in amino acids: CASSLAYPGQGAPRSHEQYF. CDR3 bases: TGTGCCAGCAGCTTAGCATACCCGGGACAGGGGGCACCTAGGTCCCACGAGCAGTACTTC. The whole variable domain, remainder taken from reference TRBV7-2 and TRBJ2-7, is GAGVSQSPSNKVTEKGKDVELRCDPISGHTALYWYRQSLGQGLEFLIYFQGNSAPDKSGLPSDRFSAERTGGSVSTLTIQRTQQEDSAVYLCASSLAYPGQGAPRSHEQYFGPGTRLTVT.

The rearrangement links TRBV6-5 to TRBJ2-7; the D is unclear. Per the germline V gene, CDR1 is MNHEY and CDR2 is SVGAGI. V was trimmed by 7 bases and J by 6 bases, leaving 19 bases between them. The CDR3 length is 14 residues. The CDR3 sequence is CASKPSGLGGEQYF. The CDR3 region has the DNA TGTGCCAGCAAGCCAAGTGGGCTGGGTGGCGAGCAGTACTTC.

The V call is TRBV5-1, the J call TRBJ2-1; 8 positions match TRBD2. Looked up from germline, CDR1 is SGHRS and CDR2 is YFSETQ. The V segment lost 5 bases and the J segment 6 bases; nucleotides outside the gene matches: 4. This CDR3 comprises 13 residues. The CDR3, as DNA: TGCGCCAGCAGGCCGGGAGGGCTCAATGAGCAGTTCTTC. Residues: CASRPGGLNEQFF. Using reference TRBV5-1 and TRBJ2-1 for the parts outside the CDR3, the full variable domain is KAGVTQTPRYLIKTRGQQVTLSCSPISGHRSVSWYQQTPGQGLQFLFEYFSETQRNKGNFPGRFSGRQFSNSRSEMNVSTLELGDSALYLCASRPGGLNEQFFGPGTRLTVL.

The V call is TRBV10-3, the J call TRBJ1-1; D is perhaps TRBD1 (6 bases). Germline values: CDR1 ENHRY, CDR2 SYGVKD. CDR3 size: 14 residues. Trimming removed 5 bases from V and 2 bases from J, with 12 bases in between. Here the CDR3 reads CAISRQDRNTEAFF. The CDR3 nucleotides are TGTGCCATCAGTCGACAGGACAGAAACACTGAAGCTTTCTTT.

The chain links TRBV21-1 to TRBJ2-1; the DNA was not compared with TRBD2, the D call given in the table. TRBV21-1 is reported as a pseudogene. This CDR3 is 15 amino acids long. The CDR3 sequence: CASSGTSGSFYEQFF. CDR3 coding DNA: TGTGCCAGCAGTGGGACTAGCGGGAGTTTCTATGAGCAGTTCTTC.

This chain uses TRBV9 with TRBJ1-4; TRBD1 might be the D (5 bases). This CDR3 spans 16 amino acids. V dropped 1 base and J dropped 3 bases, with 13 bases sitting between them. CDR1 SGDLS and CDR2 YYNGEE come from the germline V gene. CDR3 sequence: CASSVSDSAANEKLFF. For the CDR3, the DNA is TGTGCCAGCAGCGTATCTGACAGCGCCGCTAATGAAAAACTGTTTTTT. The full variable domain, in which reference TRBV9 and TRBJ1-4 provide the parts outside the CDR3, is DSGVTQTPKHLITATGQRVTLRCSPRSGDLSVYWYQQSLDQGLQFLIQYYNGEERAKGNILERFSAQQFPDLHSELNLSSLELGDSALYFCASSVSDSAANEKLFFGSGTQLSVL.

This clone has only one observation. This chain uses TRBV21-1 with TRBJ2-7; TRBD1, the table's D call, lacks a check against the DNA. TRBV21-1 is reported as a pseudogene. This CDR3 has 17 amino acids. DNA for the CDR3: TGTGCCAGCAGCTCGCGGGACAGGGGGCTTGGCCCCTACGAGCAGTACTTC. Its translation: CASSSRDRGLGPYEQYF.

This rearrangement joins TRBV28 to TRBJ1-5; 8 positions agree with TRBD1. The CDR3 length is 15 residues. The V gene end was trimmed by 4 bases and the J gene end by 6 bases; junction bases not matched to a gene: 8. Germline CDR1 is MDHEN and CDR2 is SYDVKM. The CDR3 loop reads CASSSGQGPSQPQHF. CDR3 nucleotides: TGTGCCAGCAGTTCCGGACAGGGCCCGAGTCAGCCCCAGCATTTT.